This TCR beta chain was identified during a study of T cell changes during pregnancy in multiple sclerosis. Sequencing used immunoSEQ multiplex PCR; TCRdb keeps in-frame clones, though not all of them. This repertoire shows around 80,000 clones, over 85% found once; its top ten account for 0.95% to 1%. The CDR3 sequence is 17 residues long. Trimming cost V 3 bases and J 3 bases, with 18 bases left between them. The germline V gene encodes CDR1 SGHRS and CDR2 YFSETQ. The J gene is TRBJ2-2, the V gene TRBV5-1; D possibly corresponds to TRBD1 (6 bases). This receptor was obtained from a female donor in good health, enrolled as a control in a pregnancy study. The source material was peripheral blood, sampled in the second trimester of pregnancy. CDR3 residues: CASSSTGRGHHTGELFF. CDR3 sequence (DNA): TGCGCCAGCAGCTCGACTGGCCGGGGACACCACACCGGGGAGCTGTTTTTT. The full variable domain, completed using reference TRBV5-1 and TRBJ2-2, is KAGVTQTPRYLIKTRGQQVTLSCSPISGHRSVSWYQQTPGQGLQFLFEYFSETQRNKGNFPGRFSGRQFSNSRSEMNVSTLELGDSALYLCASSSTGRGHHTGELFFGEGSRLTVL.